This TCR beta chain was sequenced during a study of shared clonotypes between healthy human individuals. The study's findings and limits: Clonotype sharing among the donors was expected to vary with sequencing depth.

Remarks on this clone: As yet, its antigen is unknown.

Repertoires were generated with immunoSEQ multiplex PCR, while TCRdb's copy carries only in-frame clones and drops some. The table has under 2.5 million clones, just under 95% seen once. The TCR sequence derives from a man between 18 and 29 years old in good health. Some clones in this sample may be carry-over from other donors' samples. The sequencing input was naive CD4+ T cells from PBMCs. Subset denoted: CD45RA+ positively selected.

CDR3 amino acids: CASTILGTGASNQPQHF. In DNA form, the CDR3 reads TGTGCCAGTACCATTCTTGGGACAGGGGCTAGCAATCAGCCCCAGCATTTT. This rearrangement joins TRBV19 to TRBJ1-5, with 10 bases lining up with TRBD1. CDR3 length: 17 amino acids. In germline, CDR1 is LNHDA, CDR2 SQIVND (reference sequence). The V gene end was trimmed by 7 bases and the J gene end by 0 bases; junction bases not matched to a gene: 9.